The 12 T cell receptor beta chains below come from one sample, sequenced in a study of molecular identifiers for immune sequencing clone quantification. TCRdb called the PCR reads again in MiXCR, with one record for every CDR3 protein. The sample contains about 23,000 distinct CDR3 sequences, about 15% of which appear only once. Sequenced input: naive CD8+ T cells from blood, with Jurkat cell RNA spiked in. As for subset: FACS-sorted CD8+CD4-CCR7+CD45RA+ naive T cells. These receptor sequences come from a human donor in good health. Some libraries in this study had Jurkat cell RNA spiked in.

This clonotype was recorded many times. CDR3 in DNA: TGTGCCAGCAGTGAAGCGCTCGGATCAAATGTATATGGCTACACCTTC. It is translated as CASSEALGSNVYGYTF. This chain connects TRBV2 to TRBJ1-2; D remains ambiguous. Germline-derived CDR1 and CDR2 are SNHLY and FYNNEI. The CDR3 is 16 amino acids. The V end lost 0 bases, the J end lost 5 bases, and 16 bases lay between the germline ends.

The sample holds many counts of this clonotype. The J gene is TRBJ2-1, the V gene TRBV12-3 or TRBV12-4, with D maybe TRBD1 (6 bases). The CDR3 totals 13 residues. V shed 5 bases and J shed 5 bases, with 10 bases lying between them. CDR3 region: CASSRQEDNEQFF. DNA of the CDR3: TGTGCCAGCAGTAGACAGGAGGACAATGAGCAGTTCTTC.

This clonotype was recorded at least ten times. The rearrangement links TRBV7-2 to TRBJ2-2; TRBD2 agrees at 7 bases. V was pared by 2 bases and J by 9 bases, with 9 bases of the junction left unmatched. Per germline, CDR1 SGHTA and CDR2 FQGNSA. This CDR3 has 15 amino acids. CDR3 in DNA: TGTGCCAGCAGCTTATTCGGCGGGAGCTTCCGGGAGCTGTTTTTT. Its translation: CASSLFGGSFRELFF.

As regards this clonotype: A much larger clone sits a single nucleotide away, making a read error possible. This chain links TRBV4-1 with TRBJ1-1; 12 nucleotides agree with TRBD1. Germline values: CDR1 MGHRA, CDR2 YSYEKL. This CDR3 comprises 13 residues. CDR3: CASSGTGGTEASF. Written as DNA, the CDR3 is TGCGCCAGCAGTGGGACAGGGGGCACTGAAGCTTCCTTT.

At least ten counts were recorded for this clonotype. The V gene is TRBV6-2 or TRBV6-3, the J gene TRBJ2-3, with TRBD1 identical over 7 bases. The CDR3 runs 18 residues. The junction had 16 bases not matched to a gene; V was cut back by 2 bases and J by 5 bases. Germline lookup yields CDR1 MNHEY and CDR2 SVGEGT. CDR3 coding DNA: TGTGCCAGCAGTTACGGGACAGCGATTTCCCGTTCCATAGATACGCAGTATTTT. Translation gives CASSYGTAISRSIDTQYF.

This clonotype was seen many times. The J gene is TRBJ2-5, the V gene TRBV2; perhaps TRBD2 as D (6 bases). Trimming left V 6 bases short and J 0 bases short, with 11 bases between. This CDR3 is 14 amino acids long. Per germline, CDR1 SNHLY and CDR2 FYNNEI. The CDR3 DNA follows: TGTGCCAGCAGGGGGACTCAGTACCAAGAGACCCAGTACTTC. Amino acid sequence: CASRGTQYQETQYF.

This clonotype was detected ten times or more. The J gene is TRBJ2-3, the V gene TRBV4-3; D is unclear. Per germline, CDR1 LGHNA and CDR2 YSLEER. The CDR3 loop spans 14 amino acids. Trimming left V 3 bases short and J 2 bases short, with 9 bases between. CDR3: CASSHLLYTDTQYF. CDR3 sequence (DNA): TGCGCCAGCAGCCACCTACTGTACACAGATACGCAGTATTTT.

As concerns this clonotype: Since a much larger clone is just one base distant, this may be a read error. The J gene is TRBJ2-7, the V gene TRBV6-2 or TRBV6-3; unclear D gene. This CDR3 has 15 amino acids. Trimming removed 6 bases from V and 2 bases from J, with 17 bases in between. Germline loops: CDR1 MNHEY, CDR2 SVGEGT. The CDR3 sequence is CASSSVTHFPYEQYF. The CDR3 nucleotides read TGTGCCAGCAGCTCCGTGACACATTTCCCCTACGAGCAGTACTTC.

This clonotype was seen repeatedly, ten times or more. The V gene is TRBV7-9, the J gene TRBJ1-1; D uncertain. This CDR3 region has 9 residues. V was pared by 8 bases and J by 9 bases, with 7 bases between. Germline CDR1 SEHNR, CDR2 FQNEAQ (reference sequence). In DNA, the CDR3 is TGTGCCAGCGGGGTTCAAGCTTTCTTT. It specifies CASGVQAFF.

Points on this clonotype: This sequence may be a read error, since a much larger clone differs from it by one base. The chain links TRBV11-3 to TRBJ1-3; a weak D match, TRBD1 (5 bases). In germline, CDR1 is SGHNT, CDR2 YENEEA. The CDR3 spans 17 residues. In DNA, the CDR3 is TGTGCCAGCACCTTAGTTGCGACAGCAGACTCTGGAAACACCATATATTTT. Protein sequence: CASTLVATADSGNTIYF. Filled out from reference TRBV11-3 and TRBJ1-3, the complete variable domain reads EAGVVQSPRYKIIEKKQPVAFWCNPISGHNTLYWYLQNLGQGPELLIRYENEEAVDDSQLPKDRFSAERLKGVDSTLKIQPAELGDSAVYLCASTLVATADSGNTIYFGEGSWLTVV.

The table lists this clonotype with many counts. This chain connects TRBV3-1 to TRBJ2-3, with D tentatively TRBD1 or TRBD2 (6 bases each). Per germline, CDR1 LGHDT and CDR2 YNNKEL (reference sequence). Trimming left V 0 bases short and J 2 bases short, with 18 bases between. The CDR3 consists of 18 residues. CDR3 region: CASSQDFAGGGYTDTQYF. In DNA, the CDR3 is TGTGCCAGCAGCCAAGATTTCGCAGGAGGGGGATACACAGATACGCAGTATTTT.

At least ten counts were recorded for this clonotype. The chain links TRBV6-2 or TRBV6-3 to TRBJ2-2, with 10 bases lining up with TRBD2. V was clipped by 4 bases and J by 0 bases; unmatched bases: 2. The germline CDR1 and CDR2 sequences are MNHEY and SVGEGT. The CDR3 extends over 16 amino acids. CDR3 region: CASSSLAGTNTGELFF. CDR3 sequence (DNA): TGTGCCAGCAGTTCACTAGCGGGAACGAACACCGGGGAGCTGTTTTTT.